This TCR beta chain originates from a study of shared clonotypes between healthy human individuals. V gave up 4 bases and J gave up 0 bases, with 15 bases separating them. The CDR3 runs to 16 residues. From germline, CDR1 is SGHDN and CDR2 FVKESK. Data came from immunoSEQ multiplex PCR; TCRdb stores just in-frame clones and leaves some out. Among approximately 2,300,000 clones, 80% to 95% were seen once, and the ten largest hold 0.3% to 0.45%. V and J are TRBV14 and TRBJ2-5; possible D gene TRBD2, 6 bases. This receptor was identified in a man in his late teens or twenties in good health. Some clones in this sample may be carry-over from other donors' samples. The sample comprised naive CD4+ T cells from PBMCs. This sample's subset: CD45RA+ positively selected. The CDR3 is CASSPWEVPYQETQYF. CDR3 DNA sequence: TGTGCCAGCAGCCCATGGGAGGTTCCATACCAAGAGACCCAGTACTTC.